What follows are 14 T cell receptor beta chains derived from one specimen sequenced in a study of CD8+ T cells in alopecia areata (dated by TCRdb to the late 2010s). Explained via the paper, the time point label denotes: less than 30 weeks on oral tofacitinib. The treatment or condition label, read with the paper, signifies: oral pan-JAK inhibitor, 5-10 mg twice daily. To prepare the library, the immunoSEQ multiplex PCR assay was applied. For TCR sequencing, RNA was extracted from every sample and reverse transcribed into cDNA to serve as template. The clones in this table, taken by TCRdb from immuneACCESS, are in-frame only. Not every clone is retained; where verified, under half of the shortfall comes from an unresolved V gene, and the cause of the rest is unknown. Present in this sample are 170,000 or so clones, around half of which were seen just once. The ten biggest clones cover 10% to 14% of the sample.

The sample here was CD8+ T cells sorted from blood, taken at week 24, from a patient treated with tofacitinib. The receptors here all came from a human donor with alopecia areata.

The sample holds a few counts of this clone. In DNA, the CDR3 is TGTGCCAGCAGCTTAACGGGTGCGCGGGCCTACGAGCAGTACTTC. Protein product: CASSLTGARAYEQYF. V usage is TRBV7-9 and J usage is TRBJ2-7, with D maybe TRBD2 (5 bases). Germline CDR1 reads SEHNR; CDR2 reads FQNEAQ (reference sequence). CDR3 size: 15 residues. V shed 2 bases and J shed 2 bases, with 13 bases lying between them.

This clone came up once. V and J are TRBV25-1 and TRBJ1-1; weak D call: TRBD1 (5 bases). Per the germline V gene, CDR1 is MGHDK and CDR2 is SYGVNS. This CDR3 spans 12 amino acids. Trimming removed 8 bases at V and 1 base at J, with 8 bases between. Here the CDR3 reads CASQGWNTEAFF. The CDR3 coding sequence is TGTGCCAGCCAGGGCTGGAACACTGAAGCTTTCTTT.

In nucleotides, the CDR3 is TGTGCCAGCAGCTTAGACCGCAGGGAGGACTCACCCCTCCACTTT. Protein sequence: CASSLDRREDSPLHF. The V gene is TRBV7-2, the J gene TRBJ1-6; TRBD1 is a possible D gene (5 bases). V lost 1 base and J 10 bases, leaving 14 bases between the germline ends. The CDR3 is 15 residues long. Germline values: CDR1 SGHTA, CDR2 FQGNSA.

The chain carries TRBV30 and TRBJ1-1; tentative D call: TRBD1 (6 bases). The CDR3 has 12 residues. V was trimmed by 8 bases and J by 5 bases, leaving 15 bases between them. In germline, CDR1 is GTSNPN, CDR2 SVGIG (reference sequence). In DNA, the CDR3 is TGTGCCGGATCACAGGGTTGGACTGAAGCTTTCTTT. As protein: CAGSQGWTEAFF. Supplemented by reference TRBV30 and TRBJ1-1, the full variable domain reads SQTIHQWPATLVQPVGSPLSLECTVEGTSNPNLYWYRQAAGRGLQLLFYSVGIGQISSEVPQNLSASRPQDRQFILSSKKLLLSDSGFYLCAGSQGWTEAFFGQGTRLTVV.

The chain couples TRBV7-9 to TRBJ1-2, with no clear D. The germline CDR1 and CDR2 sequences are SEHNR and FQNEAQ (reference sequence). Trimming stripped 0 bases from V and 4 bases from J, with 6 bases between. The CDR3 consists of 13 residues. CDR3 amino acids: CASSLANFYGYTF. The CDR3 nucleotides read TGTGCCAGCAGCTTAGCGAATTTCTATGGCTACACCTTC.

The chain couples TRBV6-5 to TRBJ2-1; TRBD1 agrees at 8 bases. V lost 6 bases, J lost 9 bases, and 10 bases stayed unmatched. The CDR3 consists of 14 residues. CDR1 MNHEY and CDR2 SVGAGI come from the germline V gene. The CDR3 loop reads CASSERQGSSEQFF. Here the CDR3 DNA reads TGTGCCAGCAGCGAACGACAGGGGTCGTCTGAGCAGTTCTTC.

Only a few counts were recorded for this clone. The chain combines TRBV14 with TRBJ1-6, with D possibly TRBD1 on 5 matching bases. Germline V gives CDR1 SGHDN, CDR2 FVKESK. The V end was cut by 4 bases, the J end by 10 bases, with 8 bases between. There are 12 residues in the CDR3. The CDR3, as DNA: TGTGCCAGCAGCCTCACAGGATCACCCCTCCACTTT. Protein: CASSLTGSPLHF.

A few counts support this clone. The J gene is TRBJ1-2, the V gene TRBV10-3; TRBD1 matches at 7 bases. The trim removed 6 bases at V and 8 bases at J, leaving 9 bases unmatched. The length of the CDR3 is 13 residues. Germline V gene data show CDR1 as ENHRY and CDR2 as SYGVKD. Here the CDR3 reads CAIREETGQGYTF. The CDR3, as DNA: TGTGCCATCAGAGAAGAGACAGGGCAGGGCTACACCTTC.

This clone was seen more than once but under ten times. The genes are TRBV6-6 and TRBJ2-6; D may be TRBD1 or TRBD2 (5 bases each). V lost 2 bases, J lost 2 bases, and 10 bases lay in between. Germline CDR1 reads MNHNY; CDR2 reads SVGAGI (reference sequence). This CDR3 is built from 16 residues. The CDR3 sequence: CASSYAEGPGANVLTF. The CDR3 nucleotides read TGTGCCAGCAGTTACGCCGAGGGGCCTGGGGCCAACGTCCTGACTTTC.

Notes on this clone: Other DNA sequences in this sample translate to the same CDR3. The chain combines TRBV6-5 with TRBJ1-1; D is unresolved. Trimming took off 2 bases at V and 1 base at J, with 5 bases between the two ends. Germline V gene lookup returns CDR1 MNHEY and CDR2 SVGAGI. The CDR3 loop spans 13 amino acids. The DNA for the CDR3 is TGTGCCAGCAGTTACGGTGAGAACACTGAAGCTTTCTTT. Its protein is CASSYGENTEAFF.

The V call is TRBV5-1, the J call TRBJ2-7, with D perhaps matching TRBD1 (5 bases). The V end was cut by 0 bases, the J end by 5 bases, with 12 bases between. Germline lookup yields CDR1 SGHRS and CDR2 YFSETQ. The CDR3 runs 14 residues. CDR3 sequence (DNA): TGCGCCAGCAGCTTGGCAGGGAACCGTCACGAGCAGTACTTC. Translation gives CASSLAGNRHEQYF.

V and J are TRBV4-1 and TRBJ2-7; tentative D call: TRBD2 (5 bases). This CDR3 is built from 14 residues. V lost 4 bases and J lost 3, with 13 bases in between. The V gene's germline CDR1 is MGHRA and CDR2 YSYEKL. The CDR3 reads CASSPAPGYYEQYF. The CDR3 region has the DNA TGCGCCAGCAGCCCAGCCCCGGGGTACTACGAGCAGTACTTC.

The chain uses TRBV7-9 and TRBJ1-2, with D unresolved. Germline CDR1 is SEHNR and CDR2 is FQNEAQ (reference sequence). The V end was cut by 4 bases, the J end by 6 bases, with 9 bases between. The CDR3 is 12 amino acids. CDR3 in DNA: TGTGCCAGCAGCTACGGGTTAGATGGCTACACCTTC. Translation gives CASSYGLDGYTF.

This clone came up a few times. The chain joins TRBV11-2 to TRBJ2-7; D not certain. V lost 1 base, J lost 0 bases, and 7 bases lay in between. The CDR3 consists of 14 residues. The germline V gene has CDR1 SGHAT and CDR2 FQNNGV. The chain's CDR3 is CASSLAIDSYEQYF. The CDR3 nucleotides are TGTGCCAGCAGCTTAGCAATAGACTCCTACGAGCAGTACTTC.